These 10 T cell receptor beta chains share one sample of origin, sequenced in a study of T-cell reconstitution after alpha-beta-depleted transplantation in children. Researchers prepared the TCRbeta library using unique molecular identifiers, the study reports. A single record per CDR3 protein comes from TCRdb applying MiXCR to the PCR reads. Seen here are about 460,000 distinct CDR3 sequences, over 10% observed once, and the top ten hold 12% to 15%. Here the sequenced sample was PBMCs, mostly from graft donor cells, taken 180 days after TCRalphabeta/CD19-depleted stem cell transplant. These TCRs come from a female patient aged 2-10 years who had a stem cell transplant for aplastic anemia, so the T cells may come from the graft donor.

This clonotype was seen repeatedly, ten times or more. The J gene is TRBJ1-1, the V gene TRBV7-9; 7 bases align to TRBD1. The germline V gene encodes CDR1 SEHNR and CDR2 FQNEAQ (reference sequence). V lost 3 bases and J lost 6; bases outside the gene matches: 1. This CDR3 comprises 12 residues. CDR3 nucleotides: TGTGCCAGCAGCTTGACAGGGTCTGAAGCTTTCTTT. Amino acids: CASSLTGSEAFF.

The J gene is TRBJ1-1, the V gene TRBV12-3 or TRBV12-4, with a tentative D call TRBD1 (5 bases). Deletions cut 3 bases from V and 0 bases from J, with 14 bases between. This CDR3 is 16 amino acids long. The CDR3 DNA is TGTGCCAGCAGTTTGGAGGGGCCCAACATGAACACTGAAGCTTTCTTT. This encodes CASSLEGPNMNTEAFF.

The genes are TRBV27 and TRBJ2-3, with TRBD2 matching over 10 bases. The CDR3 is 17 residues long. V shed 2 bases and J 4 bases; nucleotides not matched to a gene: 9. The germline CDR1 and CDR2 sequences are MNHEY and SMNVEV (reference sequence). Here the CDR3 reads CASSLLAGAHQADTQYF. The DNA for the CDR3 is TGTGCCAGCAGTTTACTAGCGGGAGCCCACCAGGCAGATACGCAGTATTTT.

Only a few counts were recorded for this clonotype. The V gene is TRBV6-1, the J gene TRBJ2-3; 9 bases align to TRBD2. The V segment lost 8 bases and the J segment 2 bases; nucleotides outside the gene matches: 5. There are 14 residues in the CDR3. CDR1 and CDR2 from the germline V gene are MNHNS and SASEGT. The CDR3 spells CASGGLANTDTQYF. The CDR3 DNA reads as TGTGCCAGCGGAGGACTAGCGAACACAGATACGCAGTATTTT.

The V call is TRBV6-1, the J call TRBJ1-4; no clear D. V was trimmed by 6 bases and J by 2 bases, leaving 13 bases between them. The CDR3 length is 15 residues. The V gene's germline CDR1 is MNHNS and CDR2 SASEGT. The chain's CDR3 is CASSPAHPTNEKLFF. CDR3 DNA sequence: TGTGCCAGCAGCCCGGCCCATCCGACTAATGAAAAACTGTTTTTT.

This sequence joins TRBV10-3 and TRBJ1-4, with 9 bases identical to TRBD1. Germline V gene data show CDR1 as ENHRY and CDR2 as SYGVKD. V dropped 6 bases and J dropped 8; count of bases not matched to a gene: 7. The CDR3 spans 14 residues. This chain's CDR3 is CAIRPTGGREKLFF. The CDR3 DNA reads as TGTGCCATCAGACCCACAGGGGGCCGAGAAAAACTGTTTTTT.

J is TRBJ1-3 and V is TRBV12-3 or TRBV12-4, with D unclear. This CDR3 is 13 amino acids long. The V end lost 10 bases, the J end lost 0 bases, and 10 bases lay between the germline ends. CDR3 region: CATAVTSGNTIYF. The CDR3 region has the DNA TGTGCCACCGCTGTGACCTCTGGAAACACCATATATTTT.

This clonotype occurred a few times. The rearrangement joins TRBV28 to TRBJ1-4, with no clear D. Germline CDR1 MDHEN, CDR2 SYDVKM. V was trimmed by 1 base and J by 8 bases, leaving 11 bases between them. This CDR3 has 14 residues. DNA for the CDR3: TGTGCCAGCAGTTTATTCCAGCGCGGAGAAAAACTGTTTTTT. Translating it yields CASSLFQRGEKLFF.

This clonotype was observed a handful of times. This chain connects TRBV4-3 to TRBJ1-4, with no clear D. Germline V gives CDR1 LGHNA, CDR2 YSLEER. V gave up 1 base and J gave up 8 bases, with 11 bases separating them. The CDR3 length is 14 residues. The CDR3 nucleotides read TGCGCCAGCAGCCAAGGGGGATTGGGGGAAAAACTGTTTTTT. Amino acids: CASSQGGLGEKLFF.

This chain connects TRBV5-1 to TRBJ2-1, with D unresolved. Trimming took off 0 bases at V and 3 bases at J, with 13 bases between the two ends. Germline V CDR1 and CDR2: SGHRS, YFSETQ. The CDR3 totals 16 residues. CDR3 DNA: TGCGCCAGCAGCTTGGCCGGTAGCCGGAACTACAATGAGCAGTTCTTC. It is translated as CASSLAGSRNYNEQFF.